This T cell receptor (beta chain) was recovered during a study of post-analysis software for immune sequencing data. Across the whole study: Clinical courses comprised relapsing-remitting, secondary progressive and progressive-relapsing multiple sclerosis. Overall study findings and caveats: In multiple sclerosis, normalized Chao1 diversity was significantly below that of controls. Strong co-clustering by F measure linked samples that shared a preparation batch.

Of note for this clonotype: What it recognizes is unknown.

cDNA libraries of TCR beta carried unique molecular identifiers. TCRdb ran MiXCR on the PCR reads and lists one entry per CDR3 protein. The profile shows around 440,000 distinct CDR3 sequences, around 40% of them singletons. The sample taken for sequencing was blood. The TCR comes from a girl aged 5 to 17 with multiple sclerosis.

In DNA, the CDR3 is TGCAGTGCTAGAGATACCGGGACTAGCGTAATCAATGAGCAGTTCTTC. It is translated as CSARDTGTSVINEQFF. This chain connects TRBV20-1 to TRBJ2-1; 10 nucleotides align to TRBD2. The CDR3 extends over 16 amino acids. Losses at the gene ends were 0 bases for V and 6 bases for J; bases not matched to a gene: 8. Germline CDR1 and CDR2: DFQATT and SNEGSKA (reference sequence).